The clone carrying this T cell receptor (beta chain) was detected only a few times. Its antigen is currently unknown. cDNA reverse transcribed from extracted RNA served as the sequencing template. TCRdb's table, derived via immunoSEQ multiplex PCR, lists solely in-frame clones and lacks some. The sample yields about 200,000 clones, approximately 52% seen once. CD4+ and CD8+ T cells were sorted from PBMCs. The sample comes from a study of CD8+ T cells in alopecia areata. General observations from the study: Among patients, TCR sharing was less clear than in mice, a difference possibly due in part to HLA diversity in the patient population. Lesional scalp exceeded normal scalp in clonality, especially in alopecia totalis/universalis.

V gave up 4 bases and J gave up 12 bases, with 10 bases separating them. This CDR3 spans 11 amino acids. Germline CDR1 is MGHDK and CDR2 is SYGVNS. This sample comprised CD4+ T cells sorted from blood, obtained at week 0. The clonotype originates from a human donor with alopecia areata. The genes are TRBV25-1 and TRBJ2-1; D ambiguous. CDR3 in amino acids: CASSAYFGQFF. The CDR3 region has the DNA TGTGCCAGCAGTGCCTACTTTGGGCAGTTCTTC.